This TCR beta chain was captured in a study of T cells in Graves' hyperthyroidism and ophthalmopathy. Amplification yielded TCR beta CDR3 regions, with RNA transcripts as the source. The HTBI set primed first-round TCR CDR3 RT-PCR. MiXCR was run by TCRdb on the multiplex PCR reads, yielding one entry per CDR3 protein. The sample includes 620,000 or so distinct CDR3 sequences, 14% of them seen just once. V shed 3 bases and J 5 bases; nucleotides not matched to a gene: 10. This CDR3 is 16 amino acids long. CDR1 SGHAT and CDR2 FQDESV come from the germline V gene (reference sequence). This clonotype showed up many times. Duration under 3 months, a NOSPECS grade of at least 4, and a Clinical Activity Score of at least 3 characterized the ophthalmopathy patients. Exclusion followed for patients with uncontrolled infection, other autoimmune disease, pregnancy or lactation. Diagnoses rested on clinical symptoms, serum thyroxine and TRAb, thyroid ultrasound and orbital computed tomography.

The chain employs TRBV11-1 and TRBJ2-3, with 8 bases matching TRBD1. Specimen: blood. This TCR derives from a woman aged 50 to 60 with Graves' ophthalmopathy. CDR3 sequence reads: CASSLFGGQGVDTQYF. CDR3 DNA: TGTGCCAGCAGCTTGTTCGGTGGACAGGGTGTAGATACGCAGTATTTT. Variable domain in full (rest from reference TRBV11-1 and TRBJ2-3): EAEVAQSPRYKITEKSQAVAFWCDPISGHATLYWYRQILGQGPELLVQFQDESVVDDSQLPKDRFSAERLKGVDSTLKIQPAELGDSAMYLCASSLFGGQGVDTQYFGPGTRLTVL.